This TCR beta chain was captured by sequencing in a study of blood T cell repertoires in COVID-19. Study summary: Samples taken during acute and convalescent COVID-19 were collected in the United States, Italy and Spain. Sample material is recorded as cDNA or gDNA derived from T cells, B-cell-depleted T cells, or PBMCs.

Unmatched junction bases numbered 6, after V lost 6 bases and J lost 5 bases. The CDR3 totals 13 residues. Ages ranged from 18 to 89 years, with residence in about two dozen US areas. Per the original data handling: How many nucleated cells were present was estimated from reference gene primer amplification. The protocol was immunoSEQ multiplex PCR, while the TCRdb copy is restricted to in-frame clones and leaves out a portion. That table is the source of V, J and clone size, and D and trimming were worked out from the DNA. The repertoire holds about 440,000 clones, with 90% as singletons. The chain is built from TRBV12-3 or TRBV12-4 and TRBJ1-2, with 7 bases lining up with TRBD1. This receptor was obtained from a man between 18 and 29 years old who had recovered from COVID-19. Sequenced: PBMCs or T cells enriched from blood (not recorded which). CDR3 in amino acids: CASSGTVKYGYTF. CDR3 coding DNA: TGTGCCAGCAGCGGGACAGTGAAGTATGGCTACACCTTC.